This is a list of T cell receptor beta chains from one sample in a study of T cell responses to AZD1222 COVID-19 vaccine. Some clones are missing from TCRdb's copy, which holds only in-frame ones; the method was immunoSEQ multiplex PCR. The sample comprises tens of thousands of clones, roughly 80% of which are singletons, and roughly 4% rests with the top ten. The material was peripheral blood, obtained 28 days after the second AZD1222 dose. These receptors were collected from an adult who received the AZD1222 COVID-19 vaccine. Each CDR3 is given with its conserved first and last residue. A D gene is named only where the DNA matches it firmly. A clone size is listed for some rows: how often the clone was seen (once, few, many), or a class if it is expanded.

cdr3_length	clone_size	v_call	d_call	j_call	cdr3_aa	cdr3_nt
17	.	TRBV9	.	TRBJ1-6	CASSGDAVAVLNSPLHF	TGTGCCAGCAGCGGCGATGCCGTAGCGGTTTTGAATTCACCCCTCCACTTT
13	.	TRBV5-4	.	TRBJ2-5	CASSLFRQETQYF	TGTGCCAGCAGCTTGTTTAGGCAAGAGACCCAGTACTTC
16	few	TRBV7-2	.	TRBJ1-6	CASSLVSGGYNSPLHF	TGTGCCAGCAGCTTAGTGTCGGGGGGTTATAATTCACCCCTCCACTTT
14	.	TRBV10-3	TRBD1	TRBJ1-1	CAIGLTGEGTEAFF	TGTGCCATCGGGTTGACAGGGGAGGGCACTGAAGCTTTCTTT
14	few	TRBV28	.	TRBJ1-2	CASSFWGSNYGYTF	TGTGCCAGCAGTTTTTGGGGATCTAACTATGGCTACACCTTC
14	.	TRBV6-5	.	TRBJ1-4	CASVDRTRDEKLFF	TGTGCCAGTGTCGACCGGACAAGGGATGAAAAACTGTTTTTT
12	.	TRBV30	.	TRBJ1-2	CAWSWQGDGYTF	TGTGCCTGGAGTTGGCAGGGAGATGGCTACACCTTC
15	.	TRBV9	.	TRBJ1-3	CASSVHTDSGNTIYF	TGTGCCAGCAGCGTACACACAGACTCTGGAAACACCATATATTTT
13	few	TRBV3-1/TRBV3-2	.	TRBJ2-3	CASSPVGGDTQYF	TGTGCCAGCAGTCCCGTCGGGGGAGATACGCAGTATTTT
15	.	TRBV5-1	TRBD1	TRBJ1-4	CASSLARQGGEKLFF	TGCGCCAGCAGCTTGGCTCGACAGGGAGGGGAAAAACTGTTTTTT
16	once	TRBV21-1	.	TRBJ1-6	CASSATGTEVASPLHF	TGTGCCAGCAGCGCAACAGGGACGGAGGTGGCTTCACCCCTCCACTTT
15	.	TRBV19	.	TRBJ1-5	CASSITADSNQPQHF	TGTGCCAGTAGTATAACGGCGGATAGCAATCAGCCCCAGCATTTT
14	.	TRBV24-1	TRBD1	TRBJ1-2	CATSDLQGNYGYTF	TGTGCCACCAGTGATTTACAGGGGAACTATGGCTACACCTTC
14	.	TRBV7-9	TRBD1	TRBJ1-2	CASSSGTGIYGYTF	TGTGCCAGCAGCTCCGGGACAGGGATTTATGGCTACACCTTC
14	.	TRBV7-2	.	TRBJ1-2	CASSLFGGSYGYTF	TGTGCCAGCAGCTTATTCGGGGGCTCCTATGGCTACACCTTC
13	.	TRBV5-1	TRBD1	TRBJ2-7	CASSGDRGTEQYF	TGCGCCAGCAGCGGGGACAGGGGGACGGAGCAGTACTTC
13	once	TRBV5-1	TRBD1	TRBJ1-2	CASSQGQGYGYTF	TGCGCCAGCAGCCAGGGACAGGGGTATGGGTACACCTTC
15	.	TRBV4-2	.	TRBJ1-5	CASSHLGGPHQPQHF	TGTGCCAGCAGCCATCTTGGGGGGCCCCATCAGCCCCAGCATTTT
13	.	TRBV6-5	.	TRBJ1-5	CASSYRDNQPQHF	TGTGCCAGCAGTTATAGGGATAATCAGCCCCAGCATTTT
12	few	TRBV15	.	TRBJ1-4	CATSEGGTFKFF	TGTGCCACCAGCGAGGGGGGGACATTTAAATTTTTT
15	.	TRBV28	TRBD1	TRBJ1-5	CASRTGQGRNQPQHF	TGTGCCAGCAGAACGGGACAGGGACGGAATCAGCCCCAGCATTTT
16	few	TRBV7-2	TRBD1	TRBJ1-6	CASSSRDRGSNSPLHF	TGTGCCAGCAGCTCCCGGGACAGGGGGTCAAATTCACCCCTCCACTTT
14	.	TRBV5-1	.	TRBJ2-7	CASSLTVSSYEQYF	TGCGCCAGCAGCTTGACAGTCTCCTCCTACGAGCAGTACTTC
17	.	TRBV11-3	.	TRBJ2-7	CASSLARRAVSSYEQYF	TGTGCCAGCAGCTTAGCTCGCAGGGCGGTATCCTCCTACGAGCAGTACTTC
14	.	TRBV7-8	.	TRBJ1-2	CASSLVGTNYGYTF	TGTGCCAGCAGCTTAGTAGGGACTAACTATGGCTACACCTTC
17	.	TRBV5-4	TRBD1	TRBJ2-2	CASSLVRTGGKTGELFF	TGTGCCAGCAGCTTGGTTAGGACAGGGGGGAAAACCGGGGAGCTGTTTTTT
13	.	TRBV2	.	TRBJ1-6	CATGQIVNSPLHF	TGTGCCACCGGACAGATAGTCAATTCACCCCTCCACTTT
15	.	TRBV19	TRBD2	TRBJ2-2	CASSIATGLPGELFF	TGTGCCAGTAGTATCGCCACGGGACTACCCGGGGAGCTGTTTTTT
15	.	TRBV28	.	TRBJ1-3	CASSPYRAPGNTIYF	TGTGCCAGCAGTCCCTACAGGGCCCCCGGAAACACCATATATTTT
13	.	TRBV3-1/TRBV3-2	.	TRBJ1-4	CASSETVNEKLFF	TGTGCCAGCAGCGAGACAGTTAATGAAAAACTGTTTTTT
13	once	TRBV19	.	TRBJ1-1	CASSFEGVTEAFF	TGTGCCAGTAGTTTTGAGGGAGTCACTGAAGCTTTCTTT
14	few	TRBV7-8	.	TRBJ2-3	CASSLRTPGDTQYF	TGTGCCAGCAGCTTACGGACCCCCGGAGATACGCAGTATTTT
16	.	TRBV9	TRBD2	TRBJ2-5	CASSPRTSGGVETQYF	TGTGCCAGCAGCCCTCGGACTAGCGGGGGGGTGGAGACCCAGTACTTC
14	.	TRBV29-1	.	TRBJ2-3	CSVFPWRGTDTQYF	TGCAGCGTTTTCCCGTGGAGGGGGACAGATACGCAGTATTTT
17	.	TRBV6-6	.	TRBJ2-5	CASRPGPGIGEAETQYF	TGTGCCAGCCGTCCTGGCCCGGGTATCGGGGAGGCGGAGACCCAGTACTTC
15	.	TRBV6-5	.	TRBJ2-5	CASSPNGGQLGTQYF	TGTGCCAGCAGTCCTAACGGGGGCCAACTGGGGACCCAGTACTTC
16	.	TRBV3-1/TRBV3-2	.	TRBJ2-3	CASLGRLGGGTDTQYF	TGTGCCAGCCTGGGGCGTCTCGGGGGAGGCACAGATACGCAGTATTTT
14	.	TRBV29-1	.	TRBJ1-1	CSQNTGRKNTEAFF	TGCAGCCAAAACACGGGACGTAAGAACACTGAAGCTTTCTTT
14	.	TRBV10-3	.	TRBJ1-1	CAISENREVTEAFF	TGTGCCATCAGTGAGAACCGGGAGGTCACTGAAGCTTTCTTT
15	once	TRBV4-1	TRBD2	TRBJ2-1	CASSQDGLAANEQFF	TGCGCCAGCAGCCAAGATGGACTAGCGGCGAATGAGCAGTTCTTC
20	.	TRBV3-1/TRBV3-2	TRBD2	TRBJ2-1	CASSQDPPWTSGGVRDEQFF	TGTGCCAGCAGCCAAGATCCCCCTTGGACTAGCGGGGGGGTCCGGGATGAGCAGTTCTTC
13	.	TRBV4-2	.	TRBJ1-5	CASSQQGNQPQHF	TGTGCCAGCAGCCAACAGGGCAATCAGCCCCAGCATTTT
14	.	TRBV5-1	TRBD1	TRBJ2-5	CASSRTGGTETQYF	TGCGCCAGCAGCCGGACAGGGGGCACGGAGACCCAGTACTTC
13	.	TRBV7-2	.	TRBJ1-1	CASRSGMNTEAFF	TGTGCCAGCAGGTCCGGGATGAACACTGAAGCTTTCTTT
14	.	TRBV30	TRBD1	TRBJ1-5	CAWSFGQGRTNQHF	TGTGCCTGGAGCTTCGGACAGGGGAGGACTAATCAGCATTTT
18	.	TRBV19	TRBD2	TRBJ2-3	CASSTKGLAGGSTDTQYF	TGTGCCAGTAGTACGAAAGGACTAGCGGGGGGTAGCACAGATACGCAGTATTTT
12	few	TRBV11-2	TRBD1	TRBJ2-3	CASREGAATQYF	TGTGCCAGTAGAGAGGGGGCGGCTACGCAGTATTTT
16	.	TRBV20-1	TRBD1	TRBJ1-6	CSASQPGQGSGSPLHF	TGCAGTGCGAGTCAGCCGGGACAGGGGAGCGGGTCACCCCTCCACTTT
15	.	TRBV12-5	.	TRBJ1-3	CASGYGGFTGNTIYF	TGTGCTAGTGGTTATGGGGGATTTACTGGAAACACCATATATTTT
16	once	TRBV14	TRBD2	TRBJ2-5	CASSQLAGGYQETQYF	TGTGCCAGCAGCCAACTAGCGGGGGGCTACCAAGAGACCCAGTACTTC
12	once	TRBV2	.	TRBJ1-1	CASTVMNTEAFF	TGTGCCAGCACCGTCATGAACACTGAAGCTTTCTTT
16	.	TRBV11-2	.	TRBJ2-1	CASSLDPVSSYNEQFF	TGTGCCAGCAGCTTAGATCCCGTTTCTTCCTACAATGAGCAGTTCTTC
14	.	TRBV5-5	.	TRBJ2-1	CASSLYRDVNEQFF	TGTGCCAGCAGCTTGTACAGGGATGTGAATGAGCAGTTCTTC
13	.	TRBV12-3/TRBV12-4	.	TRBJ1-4	CASSLLRGEKLFF	TGTGCCAGCAGTTTATTAAGAGGAGAAAAACTGTTTTTT
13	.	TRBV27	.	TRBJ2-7	CASRMSGTYEQYF	TGTGCCAGCAGAATGAGCGGCACCTACGAGCAGTACTTC
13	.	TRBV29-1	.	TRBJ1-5	CSVGEGQGQPQHF	TGCAGCGTTGGGGAGGGTCAGGGCCAGCCCCAGCATTTT
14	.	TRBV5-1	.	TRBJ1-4	CASSTGTPNEKLFF	TGCGCCAGCAGCACCGGGACCCCAAATGAAAAACTGTTTTTT
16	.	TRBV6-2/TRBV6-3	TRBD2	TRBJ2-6	CASSRDYTSGANVLTF	TGTGCCAGCAGCCGGGACTACACCTCTGGGGCCAACGTCCTGACTTTC
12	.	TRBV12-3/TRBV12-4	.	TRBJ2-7	CASSVILAEQYF	TGTGCCAGCAGTGTGATCCTAGCCGAGCAGTACTTC